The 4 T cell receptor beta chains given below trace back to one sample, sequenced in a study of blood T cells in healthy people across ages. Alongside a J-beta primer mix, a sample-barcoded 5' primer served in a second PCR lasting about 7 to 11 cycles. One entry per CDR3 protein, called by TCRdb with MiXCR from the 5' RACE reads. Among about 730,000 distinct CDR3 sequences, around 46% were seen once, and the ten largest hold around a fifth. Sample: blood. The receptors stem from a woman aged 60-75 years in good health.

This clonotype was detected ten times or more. CDR3 sequence: CSADAASTDTQYF. CDR3 nucleotide sequence: TGCAGCGCGGACGCTGCTAGCACAGATACGCAGTATTTT. The chain has TRBV29-1 and TRBJ2-3; D uncertain. This CDR3 comprises 13 residues. With 7 bases removed from V and 0 bases from J, the gap between germline ends came to 11 bases. Germline V lookup: CDR1 SQVTM, CDR2 ANQGSEA.

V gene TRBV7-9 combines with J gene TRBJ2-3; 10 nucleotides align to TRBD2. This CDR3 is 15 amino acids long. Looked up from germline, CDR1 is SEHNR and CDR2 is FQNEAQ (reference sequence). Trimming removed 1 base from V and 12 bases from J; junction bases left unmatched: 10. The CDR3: CASSLDALAGAAQYF. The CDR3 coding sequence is TGTGCCAGCAGCTTAGACGCGCTAGCGGGGGCTGCTCAGTATTTT. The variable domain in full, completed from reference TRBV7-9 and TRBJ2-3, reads DTGVSQNPRHKITKRGQNVTFRCDPISEHNRLYWYRQTLGQGPEFLTYFQNEAQLEKSRLLSDRFSAERPKGSFSTLEIQRTEQGDSAMYLCASSLDALAGAAQYFGPGTRLTVL.

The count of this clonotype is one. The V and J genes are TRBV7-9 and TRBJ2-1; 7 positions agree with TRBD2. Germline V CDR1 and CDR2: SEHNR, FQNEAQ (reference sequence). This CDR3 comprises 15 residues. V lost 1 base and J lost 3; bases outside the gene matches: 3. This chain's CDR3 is CASSLGRGYYNEQFF. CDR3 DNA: TGTGCCAGCAGCTTAGGGCGGGGGTACTACAATGAGCAGTTCTTC. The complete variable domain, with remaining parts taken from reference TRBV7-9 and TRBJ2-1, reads DTGVSQNPRHKITKRGQNVTFRCDPISEHNRLYWYRQTLGQGPEFLTYFQNEAQLEKSRLLSDRFSAERPKGSFSTLEIQRTEQGDSAMYLCASSLGRGYYNEQFFGPGTRLTVL.

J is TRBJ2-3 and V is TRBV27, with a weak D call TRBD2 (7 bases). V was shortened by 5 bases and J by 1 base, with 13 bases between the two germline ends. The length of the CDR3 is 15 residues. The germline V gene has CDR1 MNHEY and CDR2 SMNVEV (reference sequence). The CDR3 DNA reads TGTGCCAGCAGTCCCCTCGGGGGGCGCACAGATACGCAGTATTTT. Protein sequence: CASSPLGGRTDTQYF.